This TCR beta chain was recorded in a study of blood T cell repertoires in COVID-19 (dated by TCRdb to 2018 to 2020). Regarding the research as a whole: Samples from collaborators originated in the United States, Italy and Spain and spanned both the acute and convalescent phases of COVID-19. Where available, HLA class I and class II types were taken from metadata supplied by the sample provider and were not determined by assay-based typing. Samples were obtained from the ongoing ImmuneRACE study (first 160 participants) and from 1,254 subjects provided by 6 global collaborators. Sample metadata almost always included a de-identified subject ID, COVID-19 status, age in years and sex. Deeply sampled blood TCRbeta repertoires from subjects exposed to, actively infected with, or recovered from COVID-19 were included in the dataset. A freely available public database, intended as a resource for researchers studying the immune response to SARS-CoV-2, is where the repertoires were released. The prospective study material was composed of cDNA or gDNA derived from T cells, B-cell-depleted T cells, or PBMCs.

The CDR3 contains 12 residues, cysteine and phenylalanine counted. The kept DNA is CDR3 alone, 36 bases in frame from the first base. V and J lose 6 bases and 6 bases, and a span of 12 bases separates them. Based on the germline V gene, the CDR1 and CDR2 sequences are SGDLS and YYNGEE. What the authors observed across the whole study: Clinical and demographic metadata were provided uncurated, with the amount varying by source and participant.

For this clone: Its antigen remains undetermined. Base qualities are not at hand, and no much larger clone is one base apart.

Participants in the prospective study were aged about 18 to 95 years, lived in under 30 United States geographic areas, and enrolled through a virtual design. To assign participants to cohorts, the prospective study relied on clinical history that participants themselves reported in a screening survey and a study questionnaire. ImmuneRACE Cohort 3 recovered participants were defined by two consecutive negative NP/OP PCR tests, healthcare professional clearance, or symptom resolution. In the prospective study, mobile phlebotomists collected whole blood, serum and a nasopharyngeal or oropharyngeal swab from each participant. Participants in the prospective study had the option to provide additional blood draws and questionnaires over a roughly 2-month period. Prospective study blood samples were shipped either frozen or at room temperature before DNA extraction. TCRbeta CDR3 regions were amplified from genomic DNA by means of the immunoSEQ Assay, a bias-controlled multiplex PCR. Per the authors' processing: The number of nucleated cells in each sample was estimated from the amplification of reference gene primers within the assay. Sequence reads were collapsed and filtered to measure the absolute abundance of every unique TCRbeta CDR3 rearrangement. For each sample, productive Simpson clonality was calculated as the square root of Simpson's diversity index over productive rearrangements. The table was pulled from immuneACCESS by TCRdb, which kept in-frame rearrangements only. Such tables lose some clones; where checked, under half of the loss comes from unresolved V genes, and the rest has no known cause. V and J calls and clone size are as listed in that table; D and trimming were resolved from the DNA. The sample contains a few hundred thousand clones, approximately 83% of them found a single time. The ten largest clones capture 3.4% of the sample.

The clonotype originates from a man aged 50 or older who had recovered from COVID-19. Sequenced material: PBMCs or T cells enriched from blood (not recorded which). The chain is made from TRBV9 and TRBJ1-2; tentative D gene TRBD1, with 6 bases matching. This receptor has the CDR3 CASNQQGHGYTF. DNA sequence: TGTGCCAGCAACCAGCAGGGGCATGGCTACACCTTC. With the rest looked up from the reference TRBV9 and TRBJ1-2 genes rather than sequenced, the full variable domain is DSGVTQTPKHLITATGQRVTLRCSPRSGDLSVYWYQQSLDQGLQFLIQYYNGEERAKGNILERFSAQQFPDLHSELNLSSLELGDSALYFCASNQQGHGYTFGSGTRLTVV.